Shown below are 3 T cell receptor beta chains from a single sample sequenced in a study of identical twins. TCRdb processed the 5' RACE reads anew with MiXCR; each CDR3 protein has one entry. The sample yields hundreds of thousands of distinct CDR3 sequences, 5.5% to 7.5% seen once. The source material was naive T cells sorted from blood. The receptors originated from a man younger than 35 in good health.

Ten or more counts support this clonotype. CDR3 sequence: CASSLDASYGYTF. The DNA for the CDR3 is TGCGCCAGCAGCTTGGACGCCAGCTATGGCTACACCTTC. The gene calls are TRBV5-1 and TRBJ1-2; D gene ambiguous. The germline CDR1 and CDR2 sequences are SGHRS and YFSETQ. The CDR3 sequence is 13 residues long. V was clipped by 0 bases and J by 4 bases, with 7 bases between them.

The chain has TRBV27 and TRBJ2-3; 8 bases fit TRBD2. The CDR3 covers 14 residues. The V gene end was trimmed by 8 bases and the J gene end by 5 bases; junction bases not matched to a gene: 9. Germline CDR1 and CDR2: MNHEY and SMNVEV (reference sequence). The DNA for the CDR3 is TGTGCCAGCGGGACGGGACTAGGGGGAGATACGCAGTATTTT. Its translation is CASGTGLGGDTQYF.

This rearrangement joins TRBV5-6 to TRBJ1-2; tentatively, D is TRBD1 (5 bases). Trimming took 2 bases from V and 7 from J, leaving 15 bases between them. The CDR3 extends over 14 amino acids. The germline CDR1 and CDR2 sequences are SGHDT and YYEEEE. CDR3 DNA sequence: TGTGCCAGCAGCTTCGCTGGGGGGGTCGGTGGCTACACCTTC. Protein: CASSFAGGVGGYTF.